These 15 T cell receptor beta chains were all obtained from the same sample, sequenced in a study of T cells expressing NK-cell markers. TCRdb re-called the 5' RACE reads and catalogs CDR3 proteins one per entry, DNA excluded. The table counts 400,000 to 550,000 distinct CDR3 sequences; roughly 7.2% lies in the top ten. The sequencing sample was made of blood T cells: a sorted CD56 or NKG2C T cell subset, CD4+ or CD8+ T cells, or bulk PBMC T cells (not recorded which). The source is a woman aged 18 to 75 in good health.

CDR3 protein: CASSITRRGGQETQYF. The rearrangement links TRBV12-3 or TRBV12-4 to TRBJ2-5; TCRdb outputs TRBD2, but without DNA this stays unchecked. The CDR3 spans 16 residues.

The chain links TRBV19 to TRBJ1-1; TCRdb outputs TRBD1, but without DNA this stays unchecked. The germline V gene has CDR1 LNHDA and CDR2 SQIVND (reference sequence). This CDR3 contains 15 residues. The CDR3 here is CASSIGQGVWTEAFF.

The chain couples TRBV12-5 to TRBJ2-1; checking the TCRdb D call of TRBD1 is not possible without DNA. Per germline, CDR1 LGHNT and CDR2 FRNRAP. This CDR3 is built from 14 residues. Here the CDR3 reads CASGTGQGHNEQFF. Full variable domain (remainder filled in from reference TRBV12-5 and TRBJ2-1): DARVTQTPRHKVTEMGQEVTMRCQPILGHNTVFWYRQTMMQGLELLAYFRNRAPLDDSGMPKDRFSAEMPDATLATLKIQPSEPRDSAVYFCASGTGQGHNEQFFGPGTRLTVL.

The chain carries TRBV18 and TRBJ1-6. CDR3 size: 15 residues. Germline assignment: CDR1 KGHSH and CDR2 LQKENI. CDR3 amino acids: CASSVVDAYNSPLHF.

This chain joins TRBV20-1 and TRBJ1-5; without DNA, the TCRdb call of TRBD1 cannot be checked. Germline V lookup: CDR1 DFQATT, CDR2 SNEGSKA (reference sequence). The CDR3 length is 12 residues. The CDR3 is CSAPRQGSNQHF.

The chain couples TRBV12-3 or TRBV12-4 to TRBJ2-5; without DNA, the TCRdb call of TRBD2 cannot be checked. The CDR3 is 14 amino acids. The CDR3 here is CASRGNGLVKTQYF.

This chain connects TRBV7-2 to TRBJ1-1. The CDR3 extends over 12 amino acids. The germline gives CDR1 SGHTA, CDR2 FQGNSA. This CDR3 is CASSLVGTSSFF.

The rearrangement links TRBV6-1 to TRBJ2-3; TCRdb outputs TRBD1, but without DNA this stays unchecked. The CDR3 covers 19 residues. CDR1 and CDR2 (germline): MNHNS, SASEGT. CDR3 protein: CASLPRETEFIPSTDTQYF.

CDR3 residues: CASSHTSYATGELFF. V is TRBV7-9 and J is TRBJ2-2; TCRdb's D call of TRBD2 is untestable without DNA. The CDR3 has 15 residues. Germline CDR1 is SEHNR and CDR2 is FQNEAQ (reference sequence).

The V gene is TRBV28, the J gene TRBJ1-5. The CDR3 contains 13 residues. Germline V gene sequence: CDR1 MDHEN, CDR2 SYDVKM. The CDR3 here is CASIPGGSQPQHF.

The rearrangement uses TRBV4-3 and TRBJ2-7; there is no DNA to check the TCRdb D call of TRBD1. The CDR3 is 15 amino acids. Germline CDR1 LGHNA, CDR2 YSLEER. The CDR3: CASSQGQGEAYEQYF.

The chain joins TRBV29-1 to TRBJ2-3. The CDR3 is made up of 13 amino acids. In germline, CDR1 is SQVTM, CDR2 ANQGSEA. This CDR3 is CSVSAASTDTQYF.

V usage is TRBV12-3 or TRBV12-4 and J usage is TRBJ1-2; TCRdb indicates TRBD1, and absent DNA this call remains unverified. The CDR3 totals 14 residues. The CDR3 is CASTSPGTDYGYTF.

The chain employs TRBV4-1 and TRBJ2-2; checking the TCRdb D call of TRBD2 is not possible without DNA. Germline V lookup: CDR1 MGHRA, CDR2 YSYEKL. The CDR3 totals 17 residues. The CDR3 region is CASSQDFRLAGGGELFF.

This chain connects TRBV12-3 or TRBV12-4 to TRBJ2-5; as DNA is missing, the TRBD1 call by TCRdb cannot be tested. This CDR3 contains 14 residues. CDR3 loop: CASSSGTGQETQYF.